This T cell receptor (beta chain) was found in a study of T cells in Graves' hyperthyroidism and ophthalmopathy. Study findings and constraints: Researchers report that a 13 V-J model separated ophthalmopathy from stable hyperthyroidism. In validation, the model predicted ophthalmopathy. These predictions came a median about 6.5 months before onset.

Germline loops: CDR1 DFQATT, CDR2 SNEGSKA (reference sequence). V was pared by 2 bases and J by 3 bases, with 14 bases between. The CDR3 sequence is 15 residues long. This clonotype was counted many times. Its specificity is not known. RNA transcripts served as the template for amplifying TCR beta CDR3 regions. RT-PCR in the first round (using the HTBI primer set) targeted the TCR CDR3. TCRdb used MiXCR to reprocess the multiplex PCR reads, holding one entry per CDR3 protein. Altogether about 380,000 distinct CDR3 sequences are present, around 14% being singletons, with the ten largest covering approximately 11%. Fresh peripheral blood, 8 to 10 ml of it, supplied the PBMCs.

The V and J genes are TRBV20-1 and TRBJ2-1; possible D gene TRBD1, 6 bases. The sequence came from a woman aged 55-69 years with Graves' hyperthyroidism. Sequencing was carried out using blood. The CDR3 DNA sequence: TGCAGTGCTAGATCCTTAGGGGGTCTCTACAATGAGCAGTTCTTC. Translated: CSARSLGGLYNEQFF.